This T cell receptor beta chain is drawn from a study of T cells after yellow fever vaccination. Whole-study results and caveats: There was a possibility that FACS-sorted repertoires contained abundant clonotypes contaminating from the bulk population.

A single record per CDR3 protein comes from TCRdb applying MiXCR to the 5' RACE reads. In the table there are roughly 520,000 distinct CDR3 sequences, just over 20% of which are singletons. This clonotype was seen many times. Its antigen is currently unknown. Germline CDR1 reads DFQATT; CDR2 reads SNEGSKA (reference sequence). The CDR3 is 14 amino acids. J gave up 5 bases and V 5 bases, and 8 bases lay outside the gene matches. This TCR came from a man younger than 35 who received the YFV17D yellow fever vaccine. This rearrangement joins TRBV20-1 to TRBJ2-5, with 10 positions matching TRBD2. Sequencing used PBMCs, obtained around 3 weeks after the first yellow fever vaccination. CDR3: CSAGQLAGTETQYF. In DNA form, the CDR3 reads TGCAGTGCTGGCCAACTAGCGGGGACGGAGACCCAGTACTTC.